Detailed here is one T cell receptor (beta chain). Antigen specificity is unknown. Donors, without exception, were Caucasian adults residing in Nashville, Tennessee. Trimming shortened V by 5 bases and J by 4 bases, and 12 bases separated the two germline ends. In germline, CDR1 is MDHEN, CDR2 SYDVKM. The CDR3 has 14 residues. This specimen comes from a study of shared clonotypes between healthy human individuals. Findings and caveats of the study: Clonotype sharing levels among donors were expected to vary with sequencing depth. Larger richness was generally estimated for naive than memory subsets.

Generated by immunoSEQ multiplex PCR, the TCRdb table keeps only in-frame clones and is missing some. This sample has roughly 640,000 clones, with around 74% found just once. The clonotype originates from a woman in her twenties or thirties in good health. The sample taken for sequencing was memory CD4+ T cells sorted from blood. Subset indicated: CD45RA-negative fraction. The chain employs TRBV28 and TRBJ1-5; D remains ambiguous. In DNA, the CDR3 is TGTGCCAGCAGTCCTGTAACGTGGAATCAGCCCCAGCATTTT. This translates into CASSPVTWNQPQHF. The full variable domain, its missing parts supplied by reference TRBV28 and TRBJ1-5, is DVKVTQSSRYLVKRTGEKVFLECVQDMDHENMFWYRQDPGLGLRLIYFSYDVKMKEKGDIPEGYSVSREKKERFSLILESASTNQTSMYLCASSPVTWNQPQHFGDGTRLSIL.